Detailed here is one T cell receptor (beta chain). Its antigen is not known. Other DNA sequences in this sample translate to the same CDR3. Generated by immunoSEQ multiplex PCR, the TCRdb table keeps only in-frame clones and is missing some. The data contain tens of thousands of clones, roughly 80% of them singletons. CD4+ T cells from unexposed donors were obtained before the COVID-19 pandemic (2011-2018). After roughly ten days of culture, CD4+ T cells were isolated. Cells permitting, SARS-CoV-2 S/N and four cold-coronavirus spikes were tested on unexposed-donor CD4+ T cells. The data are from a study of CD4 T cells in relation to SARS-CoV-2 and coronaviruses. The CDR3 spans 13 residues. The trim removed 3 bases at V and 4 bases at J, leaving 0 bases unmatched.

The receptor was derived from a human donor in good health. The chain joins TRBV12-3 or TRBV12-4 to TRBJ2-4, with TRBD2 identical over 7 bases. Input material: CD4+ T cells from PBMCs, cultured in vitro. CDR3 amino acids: CASSFGGKNIQYF. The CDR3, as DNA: TGTGCCAGCAGTTTCGGGGGGAAAAACATTCAGTACTTC.